This entry lists 24 T cell receptor beta chains sequenced from one sample in a study of blood T cell repertoires in COVID-19. Sequenced by immunoSEQ multiplex PCR; TCRdb stores in-frame clones only, minus some. Here the sample spans approximately 310,000 clones, more than 75% being singletons. Sequencing was carried out using peripheral blood. Source of these receptors: a woman aged 45 to 65 who had recovered from COVID-19.

This sequence joins TRBV30 and TRBJ1-4, with a weak D call TRBD1 (6 bases). This CDR3 contains 13 residues. Germline values: CDR1 GTSNPN, CDR2 SVGIG (reference sequence). Trimming removed 2 bases at V and 8 bases at J, with 12 bases between. CDR3 amino acids: CAWSRLGGEKLFF. DNA for the CDR3: TGTGCCTGGAGTAGGCTTGGGGGCGAAAAACTGTTTTTT.

This sequence joins TRBV3-1 (or the pseudogene TRBV3-2) and TRBJ2-7; no definite D call. This CDR3 contains 16 residues. CDR1 and CDR2 (germline): LGHDT, YNNKEL (reference sequence). V shed 4 bases and J shed 7 bases, with 23 bases lying between them. The CDR3 DNA is TGTGCCAGCAGCCCAAGACGGCGACAAGCCTTACAGGAGCAGTACTTC. This gives the protein CASSPRRRQALQEQYF.

V gene TRBV3-1 (or the pseudogene TRBV3-2) combines with J gene TRBJ2-3; 9 nucleotides line up with TRBD2. Losses at the gene ends were 1 base for V and 5 bases for J; bases not matched to a gene: 13. CDR3 size: 18 residues. Germline lookup yields CDR1 LGHDT and CDR2 YNNKEL (reference sequence). CDR3 DNA: TGTGCCAGCAGCCAAGGGAGTAGCGGGAGTTTCTCAGGAGATACGCAGTATTTT. Translation gives CASSQGSSGSFSGDTQYF.

This chain joins TRBV7-2 and TRBJ1-2, with 7 bases that match TRBD1. Looked up from germline, CDR1 is SGHTA and CDR2 is FQGNSA. The CDR3 totals 13 residues. The V and J ends lost 2 bases and 8 bases, in that order; junction bases with no gene match: 5. For the CDR3, the DNA is TGTGCCAGCAGCTTACCCCAGGGGGGCGGCTACACCTTC. Encoded protein: CASSLPQGGGYTF.

The gene calls are TRBV7-2 and TRBJ2-1; D is unresolved. The V end lost 3 bases, the J end lost 10 bases, and 13 bases lay between the germline ends. The CDR3 covers 13 residues. CDR1 is SGHTA, CDR2 FQGNSA, per germline. DNA for the CDR3: TGTGCCAGCAGCTTCACTTTGGAGCAGGAGCAGTTCTTC. Its translation: CASSFTLEQEQFF.

The J gene is TRBJ1-1, the V gene TRBV7-9; TRBD1 agrees at 7 bases. CDR1 and CDR2 (germline): SEHNR, FQNEAQ (reference sequence). V was clipped by 6 bases and J by 4 bases; unmatched bases: 8. CDR3 length: 14 residues. The CDR3 reads CASRSRGESTEAFF. The CDR3 DNA reads TGTGCCAGCAGGTCCAGGGGGGAGAGCACTGAAGCTTTCTTT.

The rearrangement links TRBV5-4 to TRBJ2-3; TRBD2 aligns across 13 bases. The CDR3 runs 17 residues. V was pared by 4 bases and J by 4 bases, with 9 bases of the junction left unmatched. Germline V gives CDR1 SGHNT, CDR2 YYREEE (reference sequence). The CDR3 sequence is CASSRDPGLAGPDTQYF. The CDR3 DNA sequence: TGTGCCAGCAGCCGGGACCCGGGACTAGCGGGGCCAGATACGCAGTATTTT.

The J gene is TRBJ2-3, the V gene TRBV7-9; no definite D call. Germline loops: CDR1 SEHNR, CDR2 FQNEAQ (reference sequence). The CDR3 covers 15 residues. Trimming shortened V by 6 bases and J by 3 bases, and 16 bases separated the two germline ends. Here the CDR3 reads CASSQALSSTDTQYF. The CDR3 region has the DNA TGTGCCAGCAGTCAAGCACTGAGCTCTACAGATACGCAGTATTTT.

CDR3 DNA: TGTGCCAGCAGCGTAGAGGGGGACAGGGAGAAAAACATTCAGTACTTC. The encoded protein is CASSVEGDREKNIQYF. V gene TRBV9 combines with J gene TRBJ2-4; 9 nucleotides match TRBD1. In germline, CDR1 is SGDLS, CDR2 YYNGEE. CDR3 size: 16 residues. J was trimmed by 4 bases and V by 0 bases; bases with no gene match: 5.

The V call is TRBV2, the J call TRBJ2-2; 13 nucleotides align to TRBD2. Germline V gene lookup returns CDR1 SNHLY and CDR2 FYNNEI. The V and J ends lost 5 bases and 5 bases, in that order; junction bases with no gene match: 17. CDR3 length equals 20 residues. This CDR3 is CASSRDGLAGVGGGTGELFF. The CDR3 region has the DNA TGTGCCAGCAGTCGGGACGGACTAGCGGGAGTGGGAGGTGGGACCGGGGAGCTGTTTTTT.

This sequence joins TRBV27 and TRBJ2-7, with a weak D call TRBD1 (6 bases). Germline V gene sequence: CDR1 MNHEY, CDR2 SMNVEV (reference sequence). The V gene lost 6 bases and the J gene lost 2 bases, with 20 bases spanning the gap. CDR3 size: 16 residues. This CDR3 reads CASRPGWGQPAYEQYF. The CDR3 DNA reads TGTGCCAGCAGACCCGGGTGGGGACAACCAGCCTACGAGCAGTACTTC.

This clone showed up just a few times. V and J are TRBV5-1 and TRBJ2-3; 7 bases match TRBD1. Per germline, CDR1 SGHRS and CDR2 YFSETQ. There are 18 residues in the CDR3. The J segment lost 2 bases and the V segment lost 0 bases, leaving 12 bases of the junction unmatched. This CDR3 reads CASSLGGPGTEFTDTQYF. CDR3 in DNA: TGCGCCAGCAGCTTGGGGGGGCCTGGGACAGAATTCACAGATACGCAGTATTTT.

This chain uses TRBV7-2 with TRBJ2-2; no reliable D call. V lost 2 bases, J lost 5 bases, and 6 bases lay in between. The CDR3 contains 13 residues. Germline lookup yields CDR1 SGHTA and CDR2 FQGNSA. The CDR3 DNA sequence: TGTGCCAGCAGCTTATTCAATACCGGGGAGCTGTTTTTT. Protein: CASSLFNTGELFF.

The rearrangement uses TRBV24-1 and TRBJ2-1, with 8 positions matching TRBD1. V shed 5 bases and J 5 bases; nucleotides not matched to a gene: 7. CDR1 is KGHDR and CDR2 is SFDVKD in the germline V gene. CDR3 length: 15 residues. The CDR3 reads CATSGPGTGNNEQFF. The CDR3 DNA follows: TGTGCCACCAGTGGCCCCGGGACAGGAAACAATGAGCAGTTCTTC.

The chain carries TRBV27 and TRBJ2-3; 7 nucleotides agree with TRBD2. V was pared by 5 bases and J by 13 bases, with 6 bases of the junction left unmatched. Germline CDR1 is MNHEY and CDR2 is SMNVEV (reference sequence). CDR3 length: 11 residues. The CDR3 sequence is CASSTSGTKYF. DNA of the CDR3: TGTGCCAGCAGTACCTCCGGGACTAAGTATTTT.

V gene TRBV19 combines with J gene TRBJ2-3, with 9 bases lining up with TRBD2. V lost 5 bases and J lost 0; bases outside the gene matches: 9. The germline V gene has CDR1 LNHDA and CDR2 SQIVND (reference sequence). CDR3 length: 17 amino acids. DNA for the CDR3: TGTGCCAGTAGTCCGCGGACTAGCGCCTCTAGCACAGATACGCAGTATTTT. Amino acid sequence: CASSPRTSASSTDTQYF.

The chain couples TRBV28 to TRBJ2-7; 13 nucleotides line up with TRBD2. V shed 5 bases, J shed 4 bases, and the junction held 8 bases outside the gene matches. The CDR3 has 16 residues. From germline, CDR1 is MDHEN and CDR2 SYDVKM. Written as DNA, the CDR3 is TGTGCCAGCAGTCTGGGACTAGCGGGACCCAAATACGAGCAGTACTTC. Translated: CASSLGLAGPKYEQYF.

This sequence joins TRBV7-6 and TRBJ2-3, with D hard to call. Germline V gives CDR1 SGHVS, CDR2 FNYEAQ. V was clipped by 0 bases and J by 2 bases, with 15 bases between them. This CDR3 has 17 amino acids. This chain's CDR3 is CASSLANRGRITDTQYF. The CDR3 nucleotides are TGTGCCAGCAGCTTAGCGAATCGTGGCAGAATCACAGATACGCAGTATTTT.

J is TRBJ1-1 and V is TRBV29-1; D call uncertain. CDR1 is SQVTM and CDR2 is ANQGSEA in the germline V gene. The CDR3 is made up of 13 amino acids. V dropped 5 bases and J dropped 5 bases, with 15 bases sitting between them. The chain's CDR3 is CSVQAASGTEAFF. CDR3 DNA sequence: TGCAGCGTTCAGGCCGCCAGTGGGACTGAAGCTTTCTTT. The whole variable domain, filled in from reference TRBV29-1 and TRBJ1-1, reads SAVISQKPSRDICQRGTSLTIQCQVDSQVTMMFWYRQQPGQSLTLIATANQGSEATYESGFVIDKFPISRPNLTFSTLTVSNMSPEDSSIYLCSVQAASGTEAFFGQGTRLTVV.

V is TRBV5-6 and J is TRBJ1-2; possibly TRBD1 for D (6 bases). The CDR3 runs 11 residues. V was trimmed by 3 bases and J by 8 bases, leaving 8 bases between them. Germline CDR1 and CDR2: SGHDT and YYEEEE. CDR3 sequence (DNA): TGTGCCAGCAGCTGGACAGAGGGCTACACCTTC. Amino acids: CASSWTEGYTF.

This clone is a singleton in its sample. The chain recombines TRBV5-6 with TRBJ2-4; the match to TRBD1 covers 10 bases. In germline, CDR1 is SGHDT, CDR2 YYEEEE. The CDR3 spans 14 residues. With V trimmed by 6 bases and J by 5 bases, 5 bases remained unmatched. The CDR3 loop reads CASTYGTGENIQYF. The CDR3 DNA reads TGTGCCAGCACCTATGGGACAGGGGAAAACATTCAGTACTTC.

The chain carries TRBV9 and TRBJ2-2, with D possibly being TRBD2 (5 bases). Per germline, CDR1 SGDLS and CDR2 YYNGEE. Trimming left V 3 bases short and J 7 bases short, with 10 bases between. The CDR3 extends over 13 amino acids. The CDR3 DNA sequence: TGTGCCAGCAGCGGAGGAGGTGTCGGGGAGCTGTTTTTT. The encoded protein is CASSGGGVGELFF.

The CDR3 reads CAISELQGPQETQYF. The CDR3 nucleotides read TGTGCCATCAGTGAGTTGCAGGGCCCCCAAGAGACCCAGTACTTC. The genes are TRBV10-3 and TRBJ2-5, with D possibly matching TRBD1 (5 bases). The ends were cut back, 1 base at V and 1 base at J, with 10 bases in the middle. Germline CDR1 ENHRY, CDR2 SYGVKD. The CDR3 spans 15 residues.

The chain combines TRBV7-2 with TRBJ2-5; D perhaps matches TRBD2 (5 bases). This CDR3 has 13 residues. Trimming removed 1 base at V and 10 bases at J, with 13 bases between. Per the germline V gene, CDR1 is SGHTA and CDR2 is FQGNSA. CDR3 sequence: CASSLVGLGGQYF. The CDR3 DNA reads TGTGCCAGCAGCTTAGTGGGTCTTGGAGGCCAGTACTTC.